The 28 T cell receptor beta chains given below trace back to one sample, sequenced in a study of tumor-infiltrating lymphocytes in localized non-small cell lung cancer. Clones were sequenced by immunoSEQ multiplex PCR, and TCRdb holds only the in-frame ones, with some missing. The sample records 9,500 to 15,000 clones, 60% to 85% being singletons. The sequencing sample was made of lung tumor tissue. The receptors were gathered from a human donor with non-small cell lung cancer.

This chain uses TRBV23-1 with TRBJ2-7; no definite D call. TRBV23-1 is marked as an open reading frame, function uncertain. V lost 2 bases and J lost 1, with 15 bases in between. The CDR3 is 16 amino acids. The CDR3 loop reads CASSQVGLGISYEQYV. As DNA, the CDR3 is TGCGCCAGCAGTCAAGTAGGGCTAGGTATATCCTACGAGCAGTACGTC.

This clone has just a few counts. The V call is TRBV6-6, the J call TRBJ1-5, with D hard to call. The germline CDR1 and CDR2 sequences are MNHNY and SVGAGI (reference sequence). This CDR3 is 13 amino acids long. V was pared by 7 bases and J by 3 bases, with 10 bases between. CDR3 amino acids: CASTSRLNQPQHF. In DNA, the CDR3 is TGTGCCAGCACCAGTCGCCTCAATCAGCCCCAGCATTTT.

The chain recombines TRBV5-5 with TRBJ1-1, with D possibly matching TRBD1 (6 bases). V shed 5 bases and J shed 3 bases, with 17 bases lying between them. CDR3 size: 15 residues. From germline, CDR1 is SGHKS and CDR2 YYEKEE (reference sequence). CDR3 nucleotide sequence: TGTGCCAGCAGTCCGGGACACCGGGAGGACACTGAAGCTTTCTTT. Translation gives CASSPGHREDTEAFF.

The chain links TRBV28 to TRBJ2-3; unclear D gene. V lost 6 bases to trimming and J lost 2 bases, with 12 bases between them. The CDR3 consists of 14 residues. Per the germline V gene, CDR1 is MDHEN and CDR2 is SYDVKM. CDR3 DNA: TGTGCCAGCAGCGAGGTGGGTCACACAGATACGCAGTATTTT. Its translation: CASSEVGHTDTQYF.

V usage is TRBV13 and J usage is TRBJ2-3, with D possibly being TRBD1 or TRBD2 (5 bases each). Germline values: CDR1 PRHDT, CDR2 FYEKMQ (reference sequence). The CDR3 has 16 residues. Trimming removed 5 bases from V and 2 bases from J, with 17 bases in between. This CDR3 reads CASSRSDRGSTDTQYF. CDR3 DNA: TGTGCCAGCAGCAGATCCGACCGGGGCTCCACAGATACGCAGTATTTT.

Only a few counts were recorded for this clone. J is TRBJ2-1 and V is TRBV28, with D unclear. Between the trimmed V and J ends, which lost 3 bases and 2 bases, there was a span of 11 bases. The germline V gene has CDR1 MDHEN and CDR2 SYDVKM. The CDR3 has 15 amino acids. This CDR3 reads CASSFRTRAYNEQFF. DNA of the CDR3: TGTGCCAGCAGTTTTAGGACCAGAGCCTACAATGAGCAGTTCTTC.

The chain joins TRBV27 to TRBJ1-6; D is ambiguous. V lost 4 bases and J lost 0, with 10 bases in between. The CDR3 is 16 amino acids. Looked up from germline, CDR1 is MNHEY and CDR2 is SMNVEV (reference sequence). In DNA, the CDR3 is TGTGCCAGCAGTTATTCTACAGCCTCCTATAATTCACCCCTCCACTTT. This sequence encodes CASSYSTASYNSPLHF.

This clone was seen more than once but under ten times. The J gene is TRBJ2-1, the V gene TRBV6-5; tentatively, D is TRBD2 (5 bases). Trimming took 2 bases from V and 4 from J, leaving 15 bases between them. The CDR3 contains 16 residues. Germline V gives CDR1 MNHEY, CDR2 SVGAGI. The CDR3 DNA is TGTGCCAGCAGTTACCTTAGGCGGACTTCTTACAATGAGCAGTTCTTC. It translates to CASSYLRRTSYNEQFF.

This clone was counted a few times. The chain carries TRBV7-2 and TRBJ1-2; TRBD1 aligns across 8 bases. Germline loops: CDR1 SGHTA, CDR2 FQGNSA. V lost 1 base and J lost 4; bases outside the gene matches: 8. The length of the CDR3 is 16 residues. CDR3 DNA: TGTGCCAGCAGCTTAGATCCAGGGGGCCGGGGCTATGGCTACACCTTC. Protein sequence: CASSLDPGGRGYGYTF.

The rearrangement uses TRBV4-1 and TRBJ1-4; no clear D. In germline, CDR1 is MGHRA, CDR2 YSYEKL. This CDR3 comprises 17 residues. Trimming pared 1 base from V and 2 bases from J, leaving 14 bases between. The CDR3 sequence is CASSQGPVHSTNEKLFF. DNA for the CDR3: TGCGCCAGCAGCCAAGGACCCGTACATAGCACTAATGAAAAACTGTTTTTT.

The rearrangement links TRBV6-6 to TRBJ2-3; perhaps TRBD1 as D (6 bases). This CDR3 spans 14 amino acids. Germline V gene lookup returns CDR1 MNHNY and CDR2 SVGAGI (reference sequence). With 2 bases removed from V and 2 bases from J, the gap between germline ends came to 8 bases. In DNA form, the CDR3 reads TGTGCCAGCAGTTACGGGGGCACCACAGATACGCAGTATTTT. This codes for CASSYGGTTDTQYF.

This chain joins TRBV4-3 and TRBJ2-3; 8 nucleotides line up with TRBD2. V lost 1 base, J lost 2 bases, and 8 bases stayed unmatched. Germline CDR1 is LGHNA and CDR2 is YSLEER. This CDR3 is 17 amino acids long. The CDR3 region is CASSQAGLGTSTDTQYF. The DNA for the CDR3 is TGCGCCAGCAGCCAAGCGGGACTAGGAACTTCCACAGATACGCAGTATTTT.

This rearrangement joins TRBV7-2 to TRBJ2-7; TRBD1 or TRBD2 may be the D gene (5 bases each). The CDR3 is 14 residues long. V lost 1 base and J lost 3, with 10 bases in between. CDR1 and CDR2 (germline): SGHTA, FQGNSA. CDR3 in amino acids: CASSLGGIGYEQYF. In DNA, the CDR3 is TGTGCCAGCAGCTTAGGGGGGATCGGCTACGAGCAGTACTTC.

The chain employs TRBV28 and TRBJ2-7; 7 positions match TRBD1. Germline trimming cut 8 bases from V and 2 bases from J; bases unmatched to any gene: 9. This CDR3 region has 14 residues. The germline CDR1 and CDR2 sequences are MDHEN and SYDVKM. The DNA for the CDR3 is TGTGCCAGCCAGAGGACAGGATTTGCCTACGAGCAGTACTTC. It encodes CASQRTGFAYEQYF.

This chain links TRBV25-1 with TRBJ2-1; 14 bases agree with TRBD2. J was trimmed by 9 bases and V by 6 bases; bases with no gene match: 7. The length of the CDR3 is 15 residues. Germline CDR1 is MGHDK and CDR2 is SYGVNS. CDR3 bases: TGTGCCAGCAGCCTGCTGGGGACTAGCGGGGGTGAGCAGTTCTTC. It yields the protein CASSLLGTSGGEQFF.

The V gene is TRBV5-1, the J gene TRBJ2-1; unclear D gene. CDR3 length: 14 amino acids. Germline assignment: CDR1 SGHRS and CDR2 YFSETQ. Trimming pared 2 bases from V and 4 bases from J, leaving 10 bases between. The chain's CDR3 is CASSFRAEYNEQFF. The DNA for the CDR3 is TGCGCCAGCAGCTTTCGGGCCGAGTACAATGAGCAGTTCTTC.

The V and J genes are TRBV7-9 and TRBJ1-1; TRBD1 matches 7 bases. The junction had 8 bases not matched to a gene; V was cut back by 1 base and J by 6 bases. Germline CDR1 reads SEHNR; CDR2 reads FQNEAQ (reference sequence). The CDR3 covers 15 residues. CDR3 region: CASSLGGGVGAEAFF. The CDR3 region has the DNA TGTGCCAGCAGCTTAGGAGGGGGCGTGGGCGCTGAAGCTTTCTTT.

The gene calls are TRBV5-6 and TRBJ1-2, with D hard to call. With 0 bases removed from V and 0 bases from J, the gap between germline ends came to 6 bases. This CDR3 has 14 residues. Germline CDR1 and CDR2: SGHDT and YYEEEE. The CDR3 here is CASSLGGTNYGYTF. As DNA, the CDR3 is TGTGCCAGCAGCTTGGGCGGGACTAACTATGGCTACACCTTC.

The rearrangement joins TRBV4-3 to TRBJ1-4, with 7 bases lining up with TRBD1. The J segment lost 6 bases and the V segment lost 0 bases, leaving 10 bases of the junction unmatched. The CDR3 has 17 residues. Germline V gives CDR1 LGHNA, CDR2 YSLEER. The CDR3 DNA reads TGCGCCAGCAGCCAAGATCTGAGGGGGCGAGGGTATGAAAAACTGTTTTTT. Translating gives CASSQDLRGRGYEKLFF.

This clone was recorded a few times. The chain is built from TRBV6-6 and TRBJ1-2; no definite D call. The V gene lost 7 bases and the J gene lost 0 bases, with 12 bases spanning the gap. CDR3 length equals 14 residues. Germline CDR1 MNHNY, CDR2 SVGAGI (reference sequence). The chain's CDR3 is CASTARSSNYGYTF. CDR3 bases: TGTGCCAGCACCGCCAGGAGTTCTAACTATGGCTACACCTTC.

The V gene is TRBV25-1, the J gene TRBJ1-6; no clear D gene. Germline assignment: CDR1 MGHDK and CDR2 SYGVNS. V was pared by 1 base and J by 6 bases, with 7 bases between. This CDR3 contains 14 residues. The CDR3: CASSEFPFNSPLHF. Here the CDR3 DNA reads TGTGCCAGCAGTGAATTTCCATTTAATTCACCCCTCCACTTT.

The V call is TRBV7-9, the J call TRBJ2-7; D gene unclear. The CDR3 has 11 residues. The germline V gene has CDR1 SEHNR and CDR2 FQNEAQ (reference sequence). Trimming cost V 5 bases and J 3 bases, with 5 bases left between them. Here the CDR3 DNA reads TGTGCCAGCAGCCCGAACTACGAGCAGTACTTC. Amino acid sequence: CASSPNYEQYF. The whole variable domain, filled in from reference TRBV7-9 and TRBJ2-7, reads DTGVSQNPRHKITKRGQNVTFRCDPISEHNRLYWYRQTLGQGPEFLTYFQNEAQLEKSRLLSDRFSAERPKGSFSTLEIQRTEQGDSAMYLCASSPNYEQYFGPGTRLTVT.

The chain has TRBV7-2 and TRBJ2-7, with TRBD1 as a possible D gene (7 bases). This CDR3 comprises 14 residues. The germline V and J ends were trimmed by 1 base and 5 bases, with 12 bases remaining between them. CDR1 is SGHTA, CDR2 FQGNSA, per germline. CDR3 sequence: CASSLVARGDEQYF. Here the CDR3 DNA reads TGTGCCAGCAGCTTAGTCGCCAGGGGGGACGAGCAGTACTTC.

The chain recombines TRBV4-1 with TRBJ2-7, with 7 bases identical to TRBD2. The CDR3 consists of 15 residues. J lost 4 bases, V lost 4 bases, and 10 bases had no gene match. Germline CDR1 and CDR2: MGHRA and YSYEKL. The CDR3 coding sequence is TGCGCCAGCAGCCCTGGGTTTGGGGGGGGTTACGAGCAGTACGTC. Protein: CASSPGFGGGYEQYV.

The chain is built from TRBV6-6 and TRBJ2-3; the D gene is possibly TRBD2 (5 bases). Looked up from germline, CDR1 is MNHNY and CDR2 is SVGAGI (reference sequence). With 7 bases removed from V and 1 base from J, the gap between germline ends came to 6 bases. This CDR3 comprises 12 residues. In nucleotides, the CDR3 is TGTGCCAGCACCGGGGGCACAGATACGCAGTATTTT. Residues: CASTGGTDTQYF.

The chain has TRBV5-4 and TRBJ1-1; D call uncertain. V shed 4 bases and J shed 3 bases, with 4 bases lying between them. The germline V gene has CDR1 SGHNT and CDR2 YYREEE (reference sequence). This CDR3 is 11 amino acids long. The CDR3 bases are TGTGCCAGCAGCCTACACACTGAAGCTTTCTTT. This codes for CASSLHTEAFF.

V and J are TRBV5-1 and TRBJ2-5; 10 positions agree with TRBD1. This CDR3 has 17 amino acids. Germline CDR1 reads SGHRS; CDR2 reads YFSETQ. V shed 0 bases and J 5 bases; nucleotides not matched to a gene: 10. The CDR3 DNA reads TGCGCCAGCAGCTTGGGCCACCGGGACAGGGGAGTGGAGACCCAGTACTTC. Protein: CASSLGHRDRGVETQYF.

The V call is TRBV28, the J call TRBJ2-3; 14 bases are a match to TRBD2. Per the germline V gene, CDR1 is MDHEN and CDR2 is SYDVKM. V lost 5 bases to trimming and J lost 4 bases; unmatched junction nucleotides: 8. The CDR3 runs to 17 residues. CDR3 DNA: TGTGCCAGCAGTCCCGGGACTAGCGGGAGTCTGTCAGATACGCAGTATTTT. Amino acid sequence: CASSPGTSGSLSDTQYF.